A selection of T cell receptor beta chains follows, all from one sample in a study of PD-1 blockade in mismatch repair-deficient tumors. Sequencing was performed with immunoSEQ multiplex PCR; in TCRdb, only in-frame clones are kept and a portion is missing. In the table there are some 100,000 clones, under 90% of which are singletons. The sequenced sample was peripheral blood, obtained about eight months after starting pembrolizumab. The receptors originated from an adult with mismatch repair-deficient cancer. The CDR3 runs from the conserved cysteine through the conserved F or W. D genes are given only for firm matches. For some rows the clone size is stated as once, few or many, or as a class when expanded; others skip it.

clone_size	j_call	v_call	d_call	cdr3_aa	cdr3_nt
NA	TRBJ2-1	TRBV7-8	NA	CASSLDRSPYNEQFF	TGTGCCAGCAGCTTAGACAGATCCCCCTACAATGAGCAGTTCTTC
NA	TRBJ1-1	TRBV4-1	NA	CASSQLYGPAFF	TGCGCCAGCAGCCAACTATACGGCCCGGCTTTCTTT
NA	TRBJ2-3	TRBV19	TRBD1	CATAGTGASDTQYF	TGTGCCACCGCCGGGACAGGGGCTTCGGATACGCAGTATTTT
few	TRBJ1-5	TRBV6-1	NA	CASSDTENQPQHF	TGTGCCAGCAGTGATACAGAAAATCAGCCCCAGCATTTT
NA	TRBJ2-1	TRBV5-1	TRBD2	CASSSAAGVRNEQFF	TGCGCCAGCAGCTCCGCTGCGGGAGTTCGAAATGAGCAGTTCTTC
NA	TRBJ1-1	TRBV6-6	TRBD1	CASSPQGANTEAFF	TGTGCCAGCAGTCCACAGGGGGCGAACACTGAAGCTTTCTTT
NA	TRBJ2-2	TRBV27	NA	CASSFRGPDTGELFF	TGTGCCAGCAGTTTTCGGGGGCCGGACACCGGGGAGCTGTTTTTT
NA	TRBJ2-5	TRBV7-3	NA	CASSLARQETQYF	TGTGCCAGCAGCTTAGCTCGACAAGAGACCCAGTACTTC
NA	TRBJ2-7	TRBV2	TRBD1	CTPARDSAHEQYF	TGTACTCCAGCCAGGGACAGCGCGCACGAGCAGTACTTC
NA	TRBJ1-1	TRBV29-1	TRBD1	CSAGRGPATEAFF	TGCAGCGCCGGCAGGGGGCCGGCCACTGAAGCTTTCTTT
few	TRBJ1-4	TRBV5-1	NA	CASSPLGRGQEKLFF	TGCGCCAGCAGCCCTCTAGGAAGGGGTCAAGAAAAACTGTTTTTT
NA	TRBJ2-2	TRBV19	TRBD2	CASSIGLAGTGELFF	TGTGCCAGTAGTATAGGACTAGCGGGCACCGGGGAGCTGTTTTTT
NA	TRBJ2-3	TRBV7-8	NA	CASSLVIDTDTQYF	TGTGCCAGCAGCTTAGTAATAGACACAGATACGCAGTATTTT
NA	TRBJ1-5	TRBV7-9	NA	CASSPDGNNQPQHF	TGTGCCAGCAGCCCCGACGGGAACAATCAGCCCCAGCATTTT
NA	TRBJ2-3	TRBV30	TRBD2	CASSSGSGSTDTQYF	TGTGCCTCCTCTAGCGGCTCGGGAAGCACAGATACGCAGTATTTT
NA	TRBJ1-1	TRBV29-1	NA	CSVDRVNTEAFF	TGCAGCGTTGACAGGGTGAACACTGAAGCTTTCTTT
NA	TRBJ2-1	TRBV4-1	TRBD1	CASRGQGTSYNEQFF	TGCGCCAGCAGGGGACAGGGGACATCCTACAATGAGCAGTTCTTC
NA	TRBJ2-3	TRBV29-1	NA	CSTPGTPYTDTQYF	TGCAGCACCCCCGGGACACCTTACACAGATACGCAGTATTTT
NA	TRBJ1-1	TRBV7-2	NA	CASSLGGRRETSAFF	TGTGCCAGCAGCTTAGGGGGTCGGAGAGAGACTTCCGCTTTCTTT
NA	TRBJ2-2	TRBV15	NA	CATSISTTGELFF	TGTGCCACCAGTATTAGCACCACCGGGGAGCTGTTTTTT
NA	TRBJ1-1	TRBV5-1	NA	CASSLGPGAEAFF	TGCGCCAGCAGCTTGGGACCGGGGGCTGAAGCTTTCTTT
NA	TRBJ1-4	TRBV7-8	NA	CASSPGQGLSNEKLFF	TGTGCCAGCAGCCCGGGACAAGGACTATCGAATGAAAAACTGTTTTTT
NA	TRBJ1-5	TRBV19	NA	CASSIAGQPYSNQPQHF	TGTGCCAGTAGTATAGCGGGGCAGCCTTATAGCAATCAGCCCCAGCATTTT
once	TRBJ1-5	TRBV5-6	NA	CASSSSTAYQPQHF	TGTGCCAGCAGCTCATCGACAGCTTATCAGCCCCAGCATTTT
NA	TRBJ1-1	TRBV19	TRBD1	CASRIRGQGPHSNTEAFF	TGTGCCAGTAGAATCCGTGGACAGGGCCCACATTCGAACACTGAAGCTTTCTTT
NA	TRBJ2-7	TRBV4-2	TRBD2	CASSQRLAGREQYF	TGTGCCAGCAGCCAACGACTAGCGGGACGGGAGCAGTACTTC
NA	TRBJ2-3	TRBV2	TRBD1	CATSSDRGADTQYF	TGTGCCACTTCTTCGGACAGGGGTGCAGATACGCAGTATTTT
NA	TRBJ1-3	TRBV10-3	TRBD1	CAISNRGGAGNTIYF	TGTGCCATCAGTAACAGGGGAGGGGCTGGAAACACCATATATTTT
NA	TRBJ2-7	TRBV18	TRBD2	CASSPGLAGADEQYF	TGTGCCAGCTCACCGGGACTAGCGGGCGCGGACGAGCAGTACTTC
NA	TRBJ2-1	TRBV30	TRBD2	CAWNNVGGRKRSYNEQFF	TGTGCCTGGAACAACGTTGGCGGGAGGAAAAGGTCCTACAATGAGCAGTTCTTC
NA	TRBJ2-7	TRBV7-9	TRBD2	CASSLATSGRAYEQYF	TGTGCCAGCAGCCTCGCCACTAGCGGGAGGGCCTACGAGCAGTACTTC
few	TRBJ1-5	TRBV7-8	NA	CASSRVGEKQPQHF	TGTGCCAGCAGCCGAGTGGGCGAGAAACAGCCCCAGCATTTT
once	TRBJ2-7	TRBV7-8	NA	CASSSDLSRDREQYF	TGTGCCAGCAGCTCAGACTTGAGCCGGGACCGCGAGCAGTACTTC
NA	TRBJ2-1	TRBV4-2	TRBD2	CASSQSGNNEQFF	TGTGCCAGCAGCCAAAGCGGGAACAATGAGCAGTTCTTC
NA	TRBJ2-1	TRBV7-9	NA	CASSLDGSYNEQFF	TGTGCCAGCAGCTTAGATGGTTCCTACAATGAGCAGTTCTTC
NA	TRBJ2-2	TRBV27	TRBD1	CASSLYRGNTGELFF	TGTGCCAGCAGTTTGTACAGGGGGAACACCGGGGAGCTGTTTTTT
NA	TRBJ1-1	TRBV6-5	NA	CASSARGGALEAFF	TGTGCCAGCAGTGCCCGTGGGGGAGCCCTTGAAGCTTTCTTT
few	TRBJ2-1	TRBV10-2	TRBD2	CASSERTSGVEQFF	TGCGCCAGCAGTGAAAGGACTAGCGGGGTTGAGCAGTTCTTC
NA	TRBJ2-7	TRBV29-1	TRBD1	CSVASTGVSSYEQYF	TGCAGCGTCGCTTCGACAGGGGTTAGCTCCTACGAGCAGTACTTC
NA	TRBJ1-5	TRBV4-1	NA	CASSQDGGNQPQHF	TGCGCCAGCAGCCAAGATGGGGGGAATCAGCCCCAGCATTTT
few	TRBJ2-1	TRBV19	TRBD1	CASSTGTGVKNEQFF	TGTGCCAGTAGTACGGGGACAGGGGTAAAAAATGAGCAGTTCTTC
NA	TRBJ1-1	TRBV7-9	NA	CASSSPRGGQSEAFF	TGTGCCAGCAGCTCCCCCCGGGGGGGGCAGAGTGAAGCTTTCTTT
NA	TRBJ1-2	TRBV25-1	NA	CASSDPGTEYGYTF	TGTGCCAGCAGTGACCCCGGGACGGAGTATGGCTACACCTTC
once	TRBJ2-3	TRBV7-2	NA	CASSSLTDTDTQYF	TGTGCCAGCAGCTCCCTGACGGACACAGATACGCAGTATTTT
once	TRBJ2-3	TRBV25-1	NA	CASSGQGTDTQYF	TGTGCCAGCAGTGGACAGGGCACAGATACGCAGTATTTT
once	TRBJ2-1	TRBV6-5	NA	CASSLGAGSYNEQFF	TGTGCCAGCAGTCTGGGGGCTGGCTCCTACAATGAGCAGTTCTTC
few	TRBJ1-5	TRBV9	NA	CASSATSSNQPQHF	TGTGCCAGCAGTGCAACATCCAGCAATCAGCCCCAGCATTTT
NA	TRBJ2-2	TRBV7-9	NA	CASRQGRDTGELFF	TGTGCCAGCAGACAGGGGAGGGACACCGGGGAGCTGTTTTTT
NA	TRBJ2-7	TRBV6-1	NA	CASTSGGFYEQYF	TGTGCCAGCACCTCCGGGGGTTTCTACGAGCAGTACTTC
NA	TRBJ2-3	TRBV29-1	NA	CSVWGTWADTQYF	TGCAGCGTTTGGGGCACCTGGGCAGATACGCAGTATTTT
NA	TRBJ1-2	TRBV7-8	NA	CASSLALDGPSYTF	TGTGCCAGCAGCTTAGCGCTGGACGGCCCTAGCTACACCTTC